This entry is about one TCR beta chain. Sequencing used immunoSEQ multiplex PCR; TCRdb keeps in-frame clones, though not all of them. Of under 150,000 clones in the sample, roughly 90% were seen once. The germline V gene encodes CDR1 SEHNR and CDR2 FQNEAQ (reference sequence). The CDR3 has 15 amino acids. Trimming took 5 bases from V and 3 from J; bases not matched to a gene: 6. The data belong to a study of control samples from healthy donors and cancer patients. The source is a man aged 50-59 years with head and neck cancer. The sample taken for sequencing was PBMCs. The chain links TRBV7-9 to TRBJ2-5; 10 bases line up with TRBD1. CDR3 in DNA: TGTGCCAGCAGCAGAGACAGGGGGCGGGAAGAGACCCAGTACTTC. Translated, it gives CASSRDRGREETQYF.